The rows below give T cell receptor beta chains drawn from one sample of a study of T cell responses to AZD1222 COVID-19 vaccine. TCRdb keeps only in-frame clones here, not all; method: immunoSEQ multiplex PCR. The sample has roughly 150,000 clones; roughly 87% are singletons. The input for sequencing was peripheral blood, taken 28 days after the second AZD1222 dose. These receptors all stem from an adult who received the AZD1222 COVID-19 vaccine. Both conserved end residues are part of each CDR3.

J gene: TRBJ2-7
V gene: TRBV25-1
CDR3 protein: CASSELDSSYEQYF

J gene: TRBJ2-3
V gene: TRBV7-9
CDR3 protein: CASSLPAHTDTQYF

J gene: TRBJ1-1
V gene: TRBV19
CDR3 protein: CASSMVAGIEAFF

J gene: TRBJ1-2
V gene: TRBV5-1
CDR3 protein: CASSRDLRYGYTF

J gene: TRBJ1-3
V gene: TRBV7-9
CDR3 protein: CASSHNSGQSGNTIYF

J gene: TRBJ1-1
V gene: TRBV27
CDR3 protein: CASTPLRANTEAFF

J gene: TRBJ1-3
V gene: TRBV27
CDR3 protein: CASSLSRPSKGNTIYF

J gene: TRBJ2-7
V gene: TRBV13
CDR3 protein: CASSLRSHWAYEQYF

J gene: TRBJ1-5
V gene: TRBV19
CDR3 protein: CASSIRGYSNQPQHF

J gene: TRBJ1-1
V gene: TRBV29-1
CDR3 protein: CSFTRGEAFF

J gene: TRBJ2-7
V gene: TRBV5-4
CDR3 protein: CASSRRDRGSYEQYF

J gene: TRBJ1-4
V gene: TRBV7-2
CDR3 protein: CASSLLGQGRTTNEKLFF

J gene: TRBJ1-2
V gene: TRBV5-4
CDR3 protein: CASQESQVTNYGYTF

J gene: TRBJ1-2
V gene: TRBV14
CDR3 protein: CASSQVPQGGYTF

J gene: TRBJ2-7
V gene: TRBV11-2
CDR3 protein: CASSPRQGIYEQYF

J gene: TRBJ2-7
V gene: TRBV7-2
CDR3 protein: CASSLRGGQGTYEQYF

J gene: TRBJ2-7
V gene: TRBV11-3
CDR3 protein: CASGSLATRQPTSCEQYF

J gene: TRBJ2-3
V gene: TRBV6-5
CDR3 protein: CASSRDSTDTQYF

J gene: TRBJ2-2
V gene: TRBV27
CDR3 protein: CASRTPNTGELFF

J gene: TRBJ2-5
V gene: TRBV3-1/TRBV3-2
CDR3 protein: CASSQGTSGGAETQYF

J gene: TRBJ1-2
V gene: TRBV4-1
CDR3 protein: CASSGTDYGYTF

J gene: TRBJ2-7
V gene: TRBV5-1
CDR3 protein: CASSLRAGGPTEQYF

J gene: TRBJ1-5
V gene: TRBV6-2/TRBV6-3
CDR3 protein: CASSYSIDAGLAQPQHF

J gene: TRBJ1-1
V gene: TRBV5-4
CDR3 protein: CASRPVNMNTEAFF

J gene: TRBJ1-2
V gene: TRBV7-9
CDR3 protein: CASSLRTGVDYGYTF

J gene: TRBJ1-2
V gene: TRBV3-1/TRBV3-2
CDR3 protein: CASSPSSQANYGYTF

J gene: TRBJ1-3
V gene: TRBV18
CDR3 protein: CASSPPPGSLVVRNTIYF

J gene: TRBJ2-2
V gene: TRBV19
CDR3 protein: CASRGTVANTGELFF

J gene: TRBJ1-2
V gene: TRBV4-1
CDR3 protein: CASSQADRGYGYTF

J gene: TRBJ2-5
V gene: TRBV5-4
CDR3 protein: CASSFKSGGSSEKPQYF

J gene: TRBJ1-1
V gene: TRBV24-1
CDR3 protein: CATSDLKVGALGVGTEAFF

J gene: TRBJ1-2
V gene: TRBV14
CDR3 protein: CASSQVGIGYGYTF

J gene: TRBJ1-6
V gene: TRBV11-2
CDR3 protein: CASSSGTNSPLHF

J gene: TRBJ1-1
V gene: TRBV18
CDR3 protein: CASSPTGSVGTEAFF